The sequence of this T cell receptor beta chain was determined in a study of blood T cell repertoires in COVID-19. There are 15 residues in the CDR3. Germline loops: CDR1 SEHNR, CDR2 FQNEAQ (reference sequence). With V trimmed by 5 bases and J by 4 bases, 7 bases remained unmatched. This study enrolled people aged about 18 to 90 from around 25 US geographic areas. The study counted Cohort 3 donors as recovered given two negative PCRs, clearance, or symptom resolution. Profiling relied on immunoSEQ multiplex PCR, and the TCRdb table lists in-frame clones only, not all of them. Among some 400,000 clones listed, approximately 90% were seen once.

The sample consisted of PBMCs or T cells enriched from blood (not recorded which). The chain has TRBV7-9 and TRBJ2-7, with 11 positions matching TRBD2. The receptor's source is a man aged 25-40 years who had recovered from COVID-19. The CDR3 here is CASSPQLAGVYEQYF. DNA for the CDR3: TGTGCCAGCAGCCCACAACTAGCGGGAGTTTACGAGCAGTACTTC.